This passage covers 8 T cell receptor beta chains from one sample sequenced in a study of CD8 T cells in ankylosing spondylitis. TCRdb called the 5' RACE reads again in MiXCR, with one record for every CDR3 protein. The table shows about 31,000 distinct CDR3 sequences, with 7.2% occurring only once. The specimen was blood, either unsorted or a sorted T cell fraction (not recorded which). The receptors come from a male donor with ankylosing spondylitis or in good health (not recorded which).

By share of the sample, this clonotype is medium-sized. This chain connects TRBV5-1 to TRBJ1-1; TRBD1 might be the D (6 bases). This CDR3 comprises 14 residues. Germline CDR1 reads SGHRS; CDR2 reads YFSETQ. Trimming removed 4 bases at V and 1 base at J, with 11 bases between. Here the CDR3 reads CASSPLTGNTEAFF. The DNA of the CDR3 is TGCGCCAGCAGCCCGCTGACAGGGAACACTGAAGCTTTCTTT.

This clonotype occurred many times. The V call is TRBV29-1, the J call TRBJ2-1; D is ambiguous. The CDR3 length is 16 residues. The V end was cut by 3 bases, the J end by 0 bases, with 15 bases between. Germline V gene lookup returns CDR1 SQVTM and CDR2 ANQGSEA. The CDR3: CSVEGSPKSSYNEQFF. DNA of the CDR3: TGCAGCGTTGAGGGGTCCCCAAAAAGCTCCTACAATGAGCAGTTCTTC.

At least ten counts were recorded for this clonotype. This sequence joins TRBV20-1 and TRBJ2-3; 9 nucleotides agree with TRBD2. CDR1 and CDR2 (germline): DFQATT, SNEGSKA (reference sequence). This CDR3 contains 15 residues. V lost 5 bases, J lost 5 bases, and 11 bases stayed unmatched. The DNA for the CDR3 is TGCAGTGCTGGGATGGTAGCGGGAGCCGAAGATACGCAGTATTTT. Its protein is CSAGMVAGAEDTQYF.

This clonotype appeared many times. The chain employs TRBV28 and TRBJ1-1; TRBD1 might be the D (5 bases). V was pared by 5 bases and J by 2 bases, with 15 bases between. CDR1 is MDHEN and CDR2 is SYDVKM in the germline V gene. The CDR3 sequence is 15 residues long. The CDR3 coding sequence is TGTGCCAGCAGTGTACGACAGAGGGGAAACACTGAAGCTTTCTTT. Protein: CASSVRQRGNTEAFF.

This clonotype was observed at least ten times. CDR3: CSVEASGDQPQHF. The DNA of the CDR3 is TGCAGCGTTGAAGCGTCAGGAGATCAGCCCCAGCATTTT. The chain has TRBV29-1 and TRBJ1-5; D ambiguous. CDR1 SQVTM and CDR2 ANQGSEA come from the germline V gene. V shed 1 base and J shed 5 bases, with 9 bases lying between them. This CDR3 has 13 residues.

In its sample, this clonotype was seen many times. The V and J genes are TRBV9 and TRBJ2-1, with 11 bases that match TRBD2. CDR1 and CDR2 (germline): SGDLS, YYNGEE. The V gene end was trimmed by 2 bases and the J gene end by 6 bases; junction bases not matched to a gene: 7. CDR3 size: 16 residues. This CDR3 is CASSVLAGGGGNEQFF. For the CDR3, the DNA is TGTGCCAGCAGCGTCCTAGCGGGAGGCGGGGGCAATGAGCAGTTCTTC.

A few counts support this clonotype. The chain links TRBV11-1 to TRBJ2-3, with no clear D. V was trimmed by 1 base and J by 1 base, leaving 12 bases between them. The CDR3 covers 16 residues. Germline V gene data show CDR1 as SGHAT and CDR2 as FQDESV (reference sequence). CDR3 region: CASSLEGRIGTDTQYF. CDR3 nucleotides: TGTGCCAGCAGCTTAGAGGGTCGGATAGGCACAGATACGCAGTATTTT.

This clonotype was seen ten or more times. The DNA for the CDR3 is TGCGCCAGCAGCCTAGCGACTAGCGGGAGGGCTGATGAGCAGTTCTTC. Translated, it gives CASSLATSGRADEQFF. J is TRBJ2-1 and V is TRBV5-1, with 14 bases lining up with TRBD2. The CDR3 covers 16 residues. CDR1 is SGHRS and CDR2 is YFSETQ in the germline V gene. V trimming: 4 bases; J trimming: 8 bases; junction bases outside the gene matches: 8. The variable domain in full, completed from reference TRBV5-1 and TRBJ2-1, reads KAGVTQTPRYLIKTRGQQVTLSCSPISGHRSVSWYQQTPGQGLQFLFEYFSETQRNKGNFPGRFSGRQFSNSRSEMNVSTLELGDSALYLCASSLATSGRADEQFFGPGTRLTVL.